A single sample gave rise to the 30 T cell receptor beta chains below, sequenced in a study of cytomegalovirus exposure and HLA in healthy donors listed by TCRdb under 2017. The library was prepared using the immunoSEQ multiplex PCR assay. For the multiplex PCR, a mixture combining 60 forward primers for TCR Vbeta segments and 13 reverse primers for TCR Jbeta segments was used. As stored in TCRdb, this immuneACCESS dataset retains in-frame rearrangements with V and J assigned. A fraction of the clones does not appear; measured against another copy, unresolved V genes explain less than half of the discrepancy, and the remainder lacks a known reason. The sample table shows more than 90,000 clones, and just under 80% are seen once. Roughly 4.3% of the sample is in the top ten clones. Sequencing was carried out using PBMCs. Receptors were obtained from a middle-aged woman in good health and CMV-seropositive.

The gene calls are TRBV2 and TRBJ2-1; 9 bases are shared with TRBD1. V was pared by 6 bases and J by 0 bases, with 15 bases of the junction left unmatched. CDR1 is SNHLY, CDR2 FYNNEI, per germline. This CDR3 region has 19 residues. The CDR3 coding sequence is TGTGCCAGCAGAAGAACAGGGGGCGGCGTGGGGGGCTCCTACAATGAGCAGTTCTTC. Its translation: CASRRTGGGVGGSYNEQFF.

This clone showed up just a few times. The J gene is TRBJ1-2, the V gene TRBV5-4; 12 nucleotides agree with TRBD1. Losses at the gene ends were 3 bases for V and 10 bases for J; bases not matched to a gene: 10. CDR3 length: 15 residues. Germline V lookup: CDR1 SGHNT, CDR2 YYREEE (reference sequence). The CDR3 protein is CASSSGQGARDSYTF. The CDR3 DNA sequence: TGTGCCAGCAGCTCGGGACAGGGGGCTAGAGATTCCTACACCTTC.

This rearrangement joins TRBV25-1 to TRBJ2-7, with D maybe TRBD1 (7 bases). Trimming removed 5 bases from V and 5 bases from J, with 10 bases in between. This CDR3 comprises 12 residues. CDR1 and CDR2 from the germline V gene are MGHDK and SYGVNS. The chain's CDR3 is CASSRRGDEQYF. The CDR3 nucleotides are TGTGCCAGCAGTCGCAGGGGGGACGAGCAGTACTTC.

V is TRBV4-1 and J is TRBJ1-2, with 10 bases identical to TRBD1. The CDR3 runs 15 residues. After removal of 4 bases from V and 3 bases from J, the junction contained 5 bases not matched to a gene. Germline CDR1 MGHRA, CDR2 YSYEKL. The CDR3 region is CASSLGQGVDYGYTF. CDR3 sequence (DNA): TGCGCCAGCAGCCTAGGACAGGGGGTGGACTATGGCTACACCTTC.

CDR3 nucleotide sequence: TGTGCCACGCAACAGGACACCGGGGAGCTGTTTTTT. The encoded protein is CATQQDTGELFF. The chain uses TRBV6-4 and TRBJ2-2, with D tentatively TRBD1 (5 bases). CDR1 and CDR2 (germline): MRHNA, SNTAGT. This CDR3 has 12 amino acids. V lost 10 bases and J 3 bases, leaving 9 bases between the germline ends.

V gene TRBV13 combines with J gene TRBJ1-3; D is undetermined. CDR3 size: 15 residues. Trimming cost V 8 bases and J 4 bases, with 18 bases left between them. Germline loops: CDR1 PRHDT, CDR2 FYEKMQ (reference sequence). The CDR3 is CASCLKPSSGNTIYF. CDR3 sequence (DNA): TGTGCCAGCTGCCTTAAACCCTCGAGCGGAAACACCATATATTTT.

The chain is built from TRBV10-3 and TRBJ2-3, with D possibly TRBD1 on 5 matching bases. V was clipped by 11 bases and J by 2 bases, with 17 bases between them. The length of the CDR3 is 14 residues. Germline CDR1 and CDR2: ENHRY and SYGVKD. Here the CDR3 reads CAVSPKGLTDTQYF. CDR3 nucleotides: TGTGCCGTATCCCCCAAGGGGCTCACAGATACGCAGTATTTT.

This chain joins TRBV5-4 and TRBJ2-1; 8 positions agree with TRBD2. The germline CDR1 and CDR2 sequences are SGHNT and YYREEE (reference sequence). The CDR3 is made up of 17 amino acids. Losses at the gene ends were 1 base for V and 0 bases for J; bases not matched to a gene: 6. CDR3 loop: CASSLTSGLSSYNEQFF. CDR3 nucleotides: TGTGCCAGCAGCTTGACTAGCGGCCTCAGCTCCTACAATGAGCAGTTCTTC. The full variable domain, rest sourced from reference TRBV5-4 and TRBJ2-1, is ETGVTQSPTHLIKTRGQQVTLRCSSQSGHNTVSWYQQALGQGPQFIFQYYREEENGRGNFPPRFSGLQFPNYSSELNVNALELDDSALYLCASSLTSGLSSYNEQFFGPGTRLTVL.

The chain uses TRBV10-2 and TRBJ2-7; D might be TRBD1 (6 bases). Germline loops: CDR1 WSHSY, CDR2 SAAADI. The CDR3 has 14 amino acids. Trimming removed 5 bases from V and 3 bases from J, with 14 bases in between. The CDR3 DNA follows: TGCGCCAGCAGTCTACAGGGTTCCCGCTACGAGCAGTACTTC. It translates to CASSLQGSRYEQYF.

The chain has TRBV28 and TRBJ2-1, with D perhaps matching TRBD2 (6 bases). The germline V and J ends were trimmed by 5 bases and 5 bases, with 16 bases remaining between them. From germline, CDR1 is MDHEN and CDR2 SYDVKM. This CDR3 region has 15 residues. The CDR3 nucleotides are TGTGCCAGCAGTCCCCCCCAAGGCGGGAACAATGAGCAGTTCTTC. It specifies CASSPPQGGNNEQFF.

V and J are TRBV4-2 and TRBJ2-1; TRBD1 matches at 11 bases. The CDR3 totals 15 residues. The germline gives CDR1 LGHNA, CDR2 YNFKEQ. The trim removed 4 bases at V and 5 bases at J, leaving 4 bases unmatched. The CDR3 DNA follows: TGTGCCAGCAGCCGAGGGACAGGGGGAGACAATGAGCAGTTCTTC. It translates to CASSRGTGGDNEQFF.

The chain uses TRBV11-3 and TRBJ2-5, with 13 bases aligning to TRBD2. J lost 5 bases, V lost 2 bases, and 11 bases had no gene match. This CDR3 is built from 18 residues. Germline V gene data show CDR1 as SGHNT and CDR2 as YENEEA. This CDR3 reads CASSLLTLTSGRSETQYF. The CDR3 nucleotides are TGTGCCAGCAGCTTATTAACCCTGACTAGCGGGAGGTCGGAGACCCAGTACTTC. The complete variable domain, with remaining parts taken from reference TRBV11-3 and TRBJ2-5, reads EAGVVQSPRYKIIEKKQPVAFWCNPISGHNTLYWYLQNLGQGPELLIRYENEEAVDDSQLPKDRFSAERLKGVDSTLKIQPAELGDSAVYLCASSLLTLTSGRSETQYFGPGTRLLVL.

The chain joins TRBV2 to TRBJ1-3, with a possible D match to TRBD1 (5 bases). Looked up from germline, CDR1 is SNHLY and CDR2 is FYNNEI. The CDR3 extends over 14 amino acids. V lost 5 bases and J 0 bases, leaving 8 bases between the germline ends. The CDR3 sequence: CASSQTDSGNTIYF. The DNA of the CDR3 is TGTGCCAGCAGTCAGACAGACTCTGGAAACACCATATATTTT.

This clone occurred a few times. The CDR3 protein is CASSRTGNYEQYF. The CDR3 DNA sequence: TGTGCCAGTAGTCGAACAGGGAACTACGAGCAGTACTTC. V and J are TRBV19 and TRBJ2-7, with D perhaps TRBD1 (6 bases). The CDR3 loop spans 13 amino acids. V was shortened by 5 bases and J by 3 bases, with 11 bases between the two germline ends. Germline CDR1 is LNHDA and CDR2 is SQIVND (reference sequence).

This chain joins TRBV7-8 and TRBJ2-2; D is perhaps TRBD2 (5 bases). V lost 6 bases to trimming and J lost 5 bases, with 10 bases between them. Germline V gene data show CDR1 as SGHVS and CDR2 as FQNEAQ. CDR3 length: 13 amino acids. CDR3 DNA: TGTGCCAGCAGACTGGAGGCAACCGGGGAGCTGTTTTTT. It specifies CASRLEATGELFF.

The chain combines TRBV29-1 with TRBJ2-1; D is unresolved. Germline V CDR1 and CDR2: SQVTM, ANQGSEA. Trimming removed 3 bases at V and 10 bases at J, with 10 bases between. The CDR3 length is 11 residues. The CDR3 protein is CSVEVAREQFF. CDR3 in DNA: TGCAGCGTTGAGGTGGCGCGGGAGCAGTTCTTC.

The CDR3 is CASSEDSRSGNTIYF. Here the CDR3 DNA reads TGTGCCAGCAGTGAAGACAGCCGCTCTGGAAACACCATATATTTT. The V call is TRBV2, the J call TRBJ1-3; D call uncertain. CDR3 length equals 15 residues. CDR1 SNHLY and CDR2 FYNNEI come from the germline V gene. Trimming left V 1 base short and J 0 bases short, with 7 bases between.

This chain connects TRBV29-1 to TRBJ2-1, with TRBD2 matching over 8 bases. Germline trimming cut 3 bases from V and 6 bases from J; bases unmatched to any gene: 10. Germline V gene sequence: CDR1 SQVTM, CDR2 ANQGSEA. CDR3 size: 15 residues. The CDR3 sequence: CSVESFGLAVNEQFF. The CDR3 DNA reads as TGCAGCGTTGAGTCCTTCGGACTAGCAGTCAATGAGCAGTTCTTC.

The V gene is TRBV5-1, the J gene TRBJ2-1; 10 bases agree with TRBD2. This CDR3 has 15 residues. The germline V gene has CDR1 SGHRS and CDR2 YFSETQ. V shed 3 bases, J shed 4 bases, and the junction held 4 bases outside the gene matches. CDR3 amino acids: CASSWTSGIYNEQFF. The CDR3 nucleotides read TGCGCCAGCAGCTGGACTAGCGGAATTTACAATGAGCAGTTCTTC. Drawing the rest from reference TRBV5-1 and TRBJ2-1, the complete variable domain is KAGVTQTPRYLIKTRGQQVTLSCSPISGHRSVSWYQQTPGQGLQFLFEYFSETQRNKGNFPGRFSGRQFSNSRSEMNVSTLELGDSALYLCASSWTSGIYNEQFFGPGTRLTVL.

The CDR3 loop is CAITSGQGSHEQYF. The CDR3 DNA is TGTGCCATCACATCCGGACAGGGGTCCCACGAGCAGTACTTC. The rearrangement uses TRBV10-3 and TRBJ2-7; 9 bases are a match to TRBD1. The V segment lost 7 bases and the J segment 5 bases; nucleotides outside the gene matches: 9. CDR1 and CDR2 from the germline V gene are ENHRY and SYGVKD. The CDR3 covers 14 residues.

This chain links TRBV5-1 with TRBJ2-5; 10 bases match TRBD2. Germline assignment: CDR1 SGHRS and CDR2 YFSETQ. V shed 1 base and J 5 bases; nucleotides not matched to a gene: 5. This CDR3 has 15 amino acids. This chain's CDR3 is CASSLWASGSETQYF. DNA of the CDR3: TGCGCCAGCAGCTTGTGGGCTAGCGGGAGTGAGACCCAGTACTTC.

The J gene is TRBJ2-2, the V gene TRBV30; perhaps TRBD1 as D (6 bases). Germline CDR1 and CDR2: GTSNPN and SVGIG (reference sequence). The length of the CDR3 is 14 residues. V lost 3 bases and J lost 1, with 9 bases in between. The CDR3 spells CAWREQGNTGELFF. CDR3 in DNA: TGTGCCTGGAGAGAACAGGGGAACACCGGGGAGCTGTTTTTT. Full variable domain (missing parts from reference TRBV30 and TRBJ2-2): SQTIHQWPATLVQPVGSPLSLECTVEGTSNPNLYWYRQAAGRGLQLLFYSVGIGQISSEVPQNLSASRPQDRQFILSSKKLLLSDSGFYLCAWREQGNTGELFFGEGSRLTVL.

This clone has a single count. The CDR3 region is CASSRSGTGLTDTQYF. In DNA, the CDR3 is TGCGCCAGCAGCCGCTCCGGGACAGGGTTGACAGATACGCAGTATTTT. The chain carries TRBV4-1 and TRBJ2-3; TRBD1 aligns across 9 bases. Trimming at V came to 4 bases and at J to 3 bases, leaving 8 bases not matched to a gene. The CDR3 is 16 residues long. Germline loops: CDR1 MGHRA, CDR2 YSYEKL.

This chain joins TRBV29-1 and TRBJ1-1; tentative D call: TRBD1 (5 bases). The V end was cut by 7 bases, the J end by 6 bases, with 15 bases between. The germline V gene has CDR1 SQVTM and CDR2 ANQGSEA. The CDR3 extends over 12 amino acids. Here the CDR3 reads CSATTSGSEAFF. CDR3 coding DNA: TGCAGCGCTACAACGTCAGGGTCTGAAGCTTTCTTT.

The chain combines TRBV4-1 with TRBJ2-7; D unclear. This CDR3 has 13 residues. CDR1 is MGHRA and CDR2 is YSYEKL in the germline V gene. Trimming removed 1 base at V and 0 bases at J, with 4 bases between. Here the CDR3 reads CASSQVGSYEQYF. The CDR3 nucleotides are TGCGCCAGCAGCCAAGTCGGCTCCTACGAGCAGTACTTC.

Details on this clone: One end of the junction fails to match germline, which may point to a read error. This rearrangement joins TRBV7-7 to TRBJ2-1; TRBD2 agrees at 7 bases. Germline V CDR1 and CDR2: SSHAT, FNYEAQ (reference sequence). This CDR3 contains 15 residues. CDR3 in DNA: TGTGCTAGCAGCTTGGGGGGGTACAAGGGCAATGAGCAGTTCTTC. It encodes CASSLGGYKGNEQFF.

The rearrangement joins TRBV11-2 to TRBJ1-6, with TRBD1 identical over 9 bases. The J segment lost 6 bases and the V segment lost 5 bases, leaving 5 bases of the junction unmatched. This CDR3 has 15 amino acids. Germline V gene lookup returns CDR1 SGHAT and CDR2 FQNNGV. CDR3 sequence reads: CASSPVTGGNSPLHF. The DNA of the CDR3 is TGTGCCAGCAGCCCAGTGACAGGGGGTAATTCACCCCTCCACTTT.

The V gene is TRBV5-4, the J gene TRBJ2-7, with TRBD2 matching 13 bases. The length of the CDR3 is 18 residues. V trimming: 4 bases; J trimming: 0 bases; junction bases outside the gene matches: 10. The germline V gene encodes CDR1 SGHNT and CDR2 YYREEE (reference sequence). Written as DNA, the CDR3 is TGTGCCAGCAGCCGGGGACTAGCGGGAACAGGGGCCTCCTACGAGCAGTACTTC. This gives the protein CASSRGLAGTGASYEQYF.

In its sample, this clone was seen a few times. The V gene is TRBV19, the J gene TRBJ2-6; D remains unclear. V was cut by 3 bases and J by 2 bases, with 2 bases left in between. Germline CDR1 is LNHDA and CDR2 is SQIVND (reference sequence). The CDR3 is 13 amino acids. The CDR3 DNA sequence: TGTGCCAGTAGTATCGCTGGGGCCAACGTCCTGACTTTC. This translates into CASSIAGANVLTF.

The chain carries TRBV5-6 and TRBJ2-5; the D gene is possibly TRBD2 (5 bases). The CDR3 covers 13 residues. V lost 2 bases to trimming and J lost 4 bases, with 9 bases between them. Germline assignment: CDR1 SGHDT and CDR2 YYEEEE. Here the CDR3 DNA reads TGTGCCAGCAGCTTAACAGAGGGAGAGACCCAGTACTTC. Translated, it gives CASSLTEGETQYF.